The source of this T cell receptor beta chain is a study of blood T cells in healthy people across ages. CDR1 and CDR2 from the germline V gene are DFQATT and SNEGSKA (reference sequence). CDR3 length equals 14 residues. Trimming took 0 bases from V and 4 from J; bases not matched to a gene: 4. Alongside a J-beta primer mix, a sample-barcoded 5' primer served in a second PCR lasting about 6 to 11 cycles. Each CDR3 protein is one row after TCRdb ran MiXCR on the 5' RACE reads. Found here are 1,800,000 or so distinct CDR3 sequences, more than 35% of them singletons; the top ten hold about 21%. PBMCs, at least 7 million per sample, were isolated.

Source material: blood. The V and J genes are TRBV20-1 and TRBJ1-1; 8 bases line up with TRBD1. The source is a human donor in good health. The CDR3 is CSAREGQGLTEAFF. The CDR3 DNA sequence: TGCAGTGCTAGAGAAGGACAGGGACTCACTGAAGCTTTCTTT.